The 12 T cell receptor beta chains below come from one sample, sequenced in a study of CD8+ T cells in alopecia areata (dated by TCRdb to the late 2010s). According to the study, the label for this sample's time point signals: baseline before oral tofacitinib. The receptor library was made with the immunoSEQ multiplex PCR assay. For TCR sequencing, RNA was extracted from every sample and reverse transcribed into cDNA to serve as template. TCRdb took over this immuneACCESS table, retaining in-frame rearrangements with V and J assigned. Such tables are incomplete; in checked studies, under half of the missing clones stem from an unresolved V gene, and the remainder is unexplained. For this sample there are more than 200,000 clones; roughly two thirds appear just once. The biggest ten clones account for around 1.2% of the sample. This sample comprised CD4+ T cells sorted from blood, obtained at week 0. Receptors originate from a human donor with alopecia areata.

The gene calls are TRBV25-1 and TRBJ2-7; D call uncertain. The CDR3 totals 11 residues. Between the trimmed V and J ends, which lost 6 bases and 4 bases, there was a span of 7 bases. CDR1 is MGHDK and CDR2 is SYGVNS in the germline V gene. This CDR3 is CASRRLYEQYF. The CDR3 coding sequence is TGTGCCAGCAGGCGTCTATACGAGCAGTACTTC.

The chain has TRBV30 and TRBJ1-1; unclear D gene. V was cut by 5 bases and J by 5 bases, with 15 bases left in between. The CDR3 is 13 amino acids. In germline, CDR1 is GTSNPN, CDR2 SVGIG (reference sequence). DNA for the CDR3: TGTGCCTGGGCAGAGGTGGGAGGGACTGAAGCTTTCTTT. Its protein is CAWAEVGGTEAFF.

The gene calls are TRBV2 and TRBJ2-7, with D possibly TRBD1 on 6 matching bases. This CDR3 has 13 residues. Germline V CDR1 and CDR2: SNHLY, FYNNEI. Trimming left V 4 bases short and J 3 bases short, with 10 bases between. The CDR3 sequence: CASSVGQIYEQYF. CDR3 DNA: TGTGCCAGCAGTGTTGGACAGATCTACGAGCAGTACTTC.

This clone turned up a few times. The chain uses TRBV30 and TRBJ2-7, with D perhaps matching TRBD2 (6 bases). The germline gives CDR1 GTSNPN, CDR2 SVGIG (reference sequence). Trimming removed 3 bases from V and 2 bases from J, with 8 bases in between. The CDR3 runs to 12 residues. CDR3 nucleotides: TGTGCCTGGAGGCGGGATACCTACGAGCAGTACTTC. The encoded protein is CAWRRDTYEQYF.

This clone was detected only once. The rearrangement links TRBV27 to TRBJ1-5; D uncertain. Trimming stripped 5 bases from V and 6 bases from J, with 8 bases between. Germline V gives CDR1 MNHEY, CDR2 SMNVEV (reference sequence). The CDR3 has 12 amino acids. The DNA of the CDR3 is TGTGCCAGCAGTACCGCCAGTCAGCCCCAGCATTTT. Translation: CASSTASQPQHF.

This chain links TRBV7-9 with TRBJ2-7; no firm D call. The germline gives CDR1 SEHNR, CDR2 FQNEAQ (reference sequence). CDR3 length equals 14 residues. Deletions cut 0 bases from V and 0 bases from J, with 6 bases between. The CDR3: CASSLAVSSYEQYF. CDR3 DNA: TGTGCCAGCAGCTTAGCGGTAAGCTCCTACGAGCAGTACTTC.

With respect to this clone: An end of the junction does not agree with germline; a read error may underlie this. The J gene is TRBJ1-4, the V gene TRBV7-9; D might be TRBD1 (6 bases). This CDR3 comprises 11 residues. From germline, CDR1 is SEHNR and CDR2 FQNEAQ (reference sequence). CDR3 region: CASSLWADRLF. The CDR3, as DNA: TGTGCCAGCAGCTTATGGGCGGACAGACTTTTT.

This rearrangement joins TRBV14 to TRBJ2-5; D not resolved. The CDR3 runs 13 residues. The germline V gene encodes CDR1 SGHDN and CDR2 FVKESK. Trimming shortened V by 2 bases and J by 5 bases, and 9 bases separated the two germline ends. CDR3 in DNA: TGTGCCAGCAGCCAACAGGCCGGGGAGACCCAGTACTTC. Translating it yields CASSQQAGETQYF.

The chain is built from TRBV15 and TRBJ2-5, with D unclear. Germline CDR1 LNHNV, CDR2 YYDKDF (reference sequence). V was cut by 1 base and J by 2 bases, with 11 bases left in between. The CDR3 has 15 residues. The CDR3 spells CATSRAALPQETQYF. The DNA of the CDR3 is TGTGCCACCAGCAGAGCGGCCCTGCCGCAAGAGACCCAGTACTTC.

The chain combines TRBV2 with TRBJ1-1, with a possible D match to TRBD1 (5 bases). CDR3 length: 14 residues. Deletions cut 6 bases from V and 4 bases from J, with 15 bases between. Germline V gives CDR1 SNHLY, CDR2 FYNNEI. The CDR3 is CASRVSGLGTEAFF. The CDR3 bases are TGTGCCAGCAGAGTCTCAGGGTTGGGCACTGAAGCTTTCTTT. The full variable domain, its missing parts supplied by reference TRBV2 and TRBJ1-1, is EPEVTQTPSHQVTQMGQEVILRCVPISNHLYFYWYRQILGQKVEFLVSFYNNEISEKSEIFDDQFSVERPDGSNFTLKIRSTKLEDSAMYFCASRVSGLGTEAFFGQGTRLTVV.

V usage is TRBV5-4 and J usage is TRBJ2-7, with D hard to call. CDR3 length: 13 residues. Germline values: CDR1 SGHNT, CDR2 YYREEE (reference sequence). The V end was cut by 1 base, the J end by 5 bases, with 10 bases between. In DNA, the CDR3 is TGTGCCAGCAGCTTGCTGGGGTTCGACGAGCAGTACTTC. Residues: CASSLLGFDEQYF. The variable domain in full, completed from reference TRBV5-4 and TRBJ2-7, reads ETGVTQSPTHLIKTRGQQVTLRCSSQSGHNTVSWYQQALGQGPQFIFQYYREEENGRGNFPPRFSGLQFPNYSSELNVNALELDDSALYLCASSLLGFDEQYFGPGTRLTVT.

The J gene is TRBJ2-5, the V gene TRBV29-1, with D tentatively TRBD1 or TRBD2 (5 bases each). V was cut by 4 bases and J by 5 bases, with 14 bases left in between. Per germline, CDR1 SQVTM and CDR2 ANQGSEA. This CDR3 is 13 amino acids long. CDR3 residues: CSVGGASWETQYF. CDR3 nucleotides: TGCAGCGTTGGAGGGGCTAGCTGGGAGACCCAGTACTTC.